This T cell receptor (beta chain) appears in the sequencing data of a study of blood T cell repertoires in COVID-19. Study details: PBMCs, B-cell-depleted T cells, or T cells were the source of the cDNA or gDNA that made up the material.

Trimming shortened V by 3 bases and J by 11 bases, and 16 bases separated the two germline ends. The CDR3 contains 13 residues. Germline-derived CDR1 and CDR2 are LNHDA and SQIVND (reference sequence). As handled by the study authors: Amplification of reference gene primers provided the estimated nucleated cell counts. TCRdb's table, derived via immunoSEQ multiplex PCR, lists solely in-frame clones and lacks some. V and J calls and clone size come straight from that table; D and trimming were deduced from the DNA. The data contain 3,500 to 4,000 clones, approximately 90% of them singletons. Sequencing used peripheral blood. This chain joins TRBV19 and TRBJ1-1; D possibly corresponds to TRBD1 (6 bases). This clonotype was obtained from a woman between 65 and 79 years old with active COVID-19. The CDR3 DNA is TGTGCCAGTAGTATCATCGGCACAGGGTGGGCTTTCTTT. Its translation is CASSIIGTGWAFF.